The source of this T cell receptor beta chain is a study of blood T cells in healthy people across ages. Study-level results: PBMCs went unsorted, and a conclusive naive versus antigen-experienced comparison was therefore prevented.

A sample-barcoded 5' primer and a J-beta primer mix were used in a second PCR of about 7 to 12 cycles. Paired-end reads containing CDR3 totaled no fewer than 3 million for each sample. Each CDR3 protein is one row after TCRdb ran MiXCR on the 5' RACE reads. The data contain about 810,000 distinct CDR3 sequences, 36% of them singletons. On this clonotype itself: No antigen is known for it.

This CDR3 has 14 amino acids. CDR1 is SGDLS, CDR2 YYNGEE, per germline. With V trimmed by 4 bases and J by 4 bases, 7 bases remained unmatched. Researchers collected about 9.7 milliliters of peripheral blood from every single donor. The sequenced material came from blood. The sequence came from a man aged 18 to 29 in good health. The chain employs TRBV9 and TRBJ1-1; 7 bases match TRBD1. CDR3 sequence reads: CASSSQGGGTEAFF. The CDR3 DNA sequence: TGTGCCAGCAGCTCCCAGGGGGGGGGCACTGAAGCTTTCTTT. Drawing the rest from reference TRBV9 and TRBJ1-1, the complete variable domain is DSGVTQTPKHLITATGQRVTLRCSPRSGDLSVYWYQQSLDQGLQFLIQYYNGEERAKGNILERFSAQQFPDLHSELNLSSLELGDSALYFCASSSQGGGTEAFFGQGTRLTVV.